The entry below describes one TCR beta chain. This CDR3 has 15 amino acids. V lost 5 bases and J lost 8; bases outside the gene matches: 12. In germline, CDR1 is SGHTA, CDR2 FQGTGA. Clones were read by immunoSEQ multiplex PCR, and TCRdb kept only the in-frame ones, dropping some. The repertoire holds 71,000 or so clones, about 80% seen once, with about 30% in the top ten. The data belong to a study of blood T cell repertoires in COVID-19. Study overall: In each case, the material was cDNA or gDNA derived from T cells, B-cell-depleted T cells, or PBMCs.

The clonotype comes from a man in his sixties or seventies with acute or convalescent COVID-19. V is TRBV7-3 and J is TRBJ2-1; TRBD1 aligns across 7 bases. The sequenced material came from peripheral blood. The CDR3 spells CASSPLQGSGDEQFF. In DNA, the CDR3 is TGTGCCAGCAGCCCGTTACAGGGGTCTGGGGATGAGCAGTTCTTC.